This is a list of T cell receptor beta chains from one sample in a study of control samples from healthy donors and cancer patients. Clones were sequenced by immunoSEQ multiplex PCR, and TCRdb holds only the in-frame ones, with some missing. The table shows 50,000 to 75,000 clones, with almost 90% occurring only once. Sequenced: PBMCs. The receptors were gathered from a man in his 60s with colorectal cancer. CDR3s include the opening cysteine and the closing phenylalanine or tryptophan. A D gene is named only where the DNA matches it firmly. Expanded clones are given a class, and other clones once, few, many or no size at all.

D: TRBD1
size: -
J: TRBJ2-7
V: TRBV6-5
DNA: TGTGCCAGCAGTCCCCGGACAGGGAACTCCTACGAGCAGTACTTC
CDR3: CASSPRTGNSYEQYF

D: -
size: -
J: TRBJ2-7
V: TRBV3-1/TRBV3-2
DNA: TGTGCCAGCAGCCCTTTAGCAGGTACCTACGAGCAGTACTTC
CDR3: CASSPLAGTYEQYF

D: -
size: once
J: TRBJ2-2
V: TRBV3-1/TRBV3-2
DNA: TGTGCCAGCAGCCCACGTGTATTGGTACTTACGACACCGGGGGAGCTGTTTTTT
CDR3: CASSPRVLVLTTPGELFF

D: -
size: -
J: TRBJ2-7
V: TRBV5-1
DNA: TGCGCCAGCAGCTTGGGGTCATACCCAAACTACGAGCAGTACTTC
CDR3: CASSLGSYPNYEQYF

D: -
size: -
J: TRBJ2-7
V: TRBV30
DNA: TGTGCCTGGAGTGTTTCCTACGAGCAGTACTTC
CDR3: CAWSVSYEQYF

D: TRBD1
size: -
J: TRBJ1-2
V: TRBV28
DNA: TGTGCCAGCAGTTTAGGGACAGGGAACGAGGCCTTC
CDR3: CASSLGTGNEAF

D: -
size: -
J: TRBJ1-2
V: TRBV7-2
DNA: TGTGCCAGCAGTTACCCCCAGGCCTCTCGTGGCTACACCTTC
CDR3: CASSYPQASRGYTF

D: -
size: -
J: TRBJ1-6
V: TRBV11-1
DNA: TGTGCCAGCAGAGGCGGGAGCTCCTATAATTCACCCCTCCACTTT
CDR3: CASRGGSSYNSPLHF

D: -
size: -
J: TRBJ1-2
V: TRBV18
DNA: TGTGCCAGCTCACCGGGGGGCGGCTACACCTTC
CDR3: CASSPGGGYTF

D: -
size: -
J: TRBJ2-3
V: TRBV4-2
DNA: TGTGCCAGCAGCCAAGATGTAGGGGGGCCCACAGATACGCAGTATTTT
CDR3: CASSQDVGGPTDTQYF

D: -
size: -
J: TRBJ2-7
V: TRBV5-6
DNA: TGTGCCAGCAGCTTTACAAGTTACGAGCAGTACTTC
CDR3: CASSFTSYEQYF

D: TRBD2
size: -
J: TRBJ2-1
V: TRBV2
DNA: TGTGCCAGCAGTGAACGGTCTAGCGGGGTCTATGAGCAGTTCTTC
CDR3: CASSERSSGVYEQFF

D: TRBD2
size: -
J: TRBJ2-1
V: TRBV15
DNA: TGTGCCACCAGCAGAGATCGGCTAGCGGGATACAATGAGCAGTTCTTC
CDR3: CATSRDRLAGYNEQFF

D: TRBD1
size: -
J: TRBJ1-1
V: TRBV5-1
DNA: TGCGCCAGCAGCTTCCTACAGGGGGCTGGGGTTGTCGCTTTCTTT
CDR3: CASSFLQGAGVVAFF

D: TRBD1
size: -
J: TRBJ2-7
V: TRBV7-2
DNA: TGTGCCAGCAGCCCCCGGGACAGGGGGCTTGGCGAGCAGTACTTC
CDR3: CASSPRDRGLGEQYF

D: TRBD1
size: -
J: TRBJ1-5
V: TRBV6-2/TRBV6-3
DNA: TGTGCCAGCAGCCGACAGGGGGGGAATCAGCCCCAGCATTTT
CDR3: CASSRQGGNQPQHF

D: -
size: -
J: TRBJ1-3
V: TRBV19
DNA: TGTGCCAGTAGTCCAGAACCCTGGAGCTCTGGAAACACCATATATTTT
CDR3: CASSPEPWSSGNTIYF

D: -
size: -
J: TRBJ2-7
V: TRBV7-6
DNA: TGTGCCAGCAGCAACCAGACAGCCCTCTCCTACGAGCAGTACTTC
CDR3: CASSNQTALSYEQYF

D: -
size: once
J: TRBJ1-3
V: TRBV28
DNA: TGTGCCAGCATTTCCCCTCTCGGGGGCGGTGGAAACACCATATATTTT
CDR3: CASISPLGGGGNTIYF

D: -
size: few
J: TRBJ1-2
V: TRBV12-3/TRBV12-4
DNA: TGTGCCAGCACCTCAGGAGGGCTGTACACCTTC
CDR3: CASTSGGLYTF

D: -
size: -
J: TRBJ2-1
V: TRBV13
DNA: TGTGCCAGCAGCTTAGGCGGGGCCCACAATGAGCAGTTCTTC
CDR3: CASSLGGAHNEQFF

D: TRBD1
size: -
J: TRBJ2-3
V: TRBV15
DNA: TGTGCCACCAGCAGTCTGACAGGGAAAACAGATACGCAGTATTTT
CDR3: CATSSLTGKTDTQYF

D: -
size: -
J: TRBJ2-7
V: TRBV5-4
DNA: TGTGCCAGCAGCCCCGGGTCCAACTACGAGCAGTACTTC
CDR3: CASSPGSNYEQYF